This TCR beta chain is from a study of T cells expressing NK-cell markers. Whole-study context: According to the study, TCR beta repertoires originated from sorted CD3+CD56+NKG2C+, CD3+CD56+NKG2C- and CD3+CD56-NKG2C+ T cells. Points from the study as a whole: Whether expanded NKG2C-expressing T cell clones recognize HCMV is unknown. These same clonotypes (in several donors) also led the CD3+CD56-NKG2C+ fraction.

About this clonotype itself: Antigen: not known.

This CDR3 spans 19 amino acids. The germline V gene has CDR1 SGHAT and CDR2 FQDESV (reference sequence). TCRdb reanalyzed the 5' RACE reads, giving one entry per CDR3 protein sequence and no DNA. The repertoire shows 140,000 to 150,000 distinct CDR3 sequences; the top ten hold roughly an eighth. The rearrangement joins TRBV11-1 to TRBJ2-3; TCRdb designates TRBD1, a call that cannot be tested without DNA. Source material: blood T cells: a sorted CD56 or NKG2C T cell subset, CD4+ or CD8+ T cells, or bulk PBMC T cells (not recorded which). This receptor was taken from a man aged 18 to 30 in good health. The CDR3 loop reads CASSYLPTGTGEPTDTQYF.